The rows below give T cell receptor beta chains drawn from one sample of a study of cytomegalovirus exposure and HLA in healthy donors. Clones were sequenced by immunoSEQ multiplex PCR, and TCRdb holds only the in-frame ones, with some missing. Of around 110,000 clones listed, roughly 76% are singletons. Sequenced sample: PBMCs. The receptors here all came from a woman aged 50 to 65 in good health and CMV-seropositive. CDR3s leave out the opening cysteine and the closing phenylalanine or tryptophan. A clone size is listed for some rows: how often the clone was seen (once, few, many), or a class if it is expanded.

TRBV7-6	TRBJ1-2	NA	ASSLGPVAGGNYGYT
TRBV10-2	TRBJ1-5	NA	ASSESGQGNQPQH
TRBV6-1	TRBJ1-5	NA	ASNLDRDSNQPQH
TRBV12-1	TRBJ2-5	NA	ASRCRDAGRQY
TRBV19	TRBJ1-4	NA	ASSIRAANEKLF
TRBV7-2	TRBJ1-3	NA	ASSSQGGSSGNTIY
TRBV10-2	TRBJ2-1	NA	ASSGGAYNEQF
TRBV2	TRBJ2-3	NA	ASSSGLGSADTQY
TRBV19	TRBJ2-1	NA	ASRVSGGAESNEQF
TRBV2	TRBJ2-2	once	ASRVGVLGAGELF
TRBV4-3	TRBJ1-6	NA	ASSQEVQGPSPLH
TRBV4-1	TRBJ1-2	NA	ASSPQVPANYGYT
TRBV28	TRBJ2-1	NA	ASSFSGQRNEQF
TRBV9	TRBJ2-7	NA	ASSEGDTQTYEQY
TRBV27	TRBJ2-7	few	ASSLSGTFSYEQY
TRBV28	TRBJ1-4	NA	ASSPVATNEKLF
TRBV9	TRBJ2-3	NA	ASSVVAGAYTQY
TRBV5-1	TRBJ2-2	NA	ASSLGQGATGELF
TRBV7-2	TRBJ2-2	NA	ASSPPTGELF
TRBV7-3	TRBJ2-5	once	ASSLERGTQETQY
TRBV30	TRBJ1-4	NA	AWRVRSEKLF
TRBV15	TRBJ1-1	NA	ATQKGANTEAF
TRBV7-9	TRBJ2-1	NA	SSSSRDYNSYNEQF
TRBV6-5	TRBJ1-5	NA	ASSYTQGAQPQH
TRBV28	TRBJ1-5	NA	ASSLDREDQPQH